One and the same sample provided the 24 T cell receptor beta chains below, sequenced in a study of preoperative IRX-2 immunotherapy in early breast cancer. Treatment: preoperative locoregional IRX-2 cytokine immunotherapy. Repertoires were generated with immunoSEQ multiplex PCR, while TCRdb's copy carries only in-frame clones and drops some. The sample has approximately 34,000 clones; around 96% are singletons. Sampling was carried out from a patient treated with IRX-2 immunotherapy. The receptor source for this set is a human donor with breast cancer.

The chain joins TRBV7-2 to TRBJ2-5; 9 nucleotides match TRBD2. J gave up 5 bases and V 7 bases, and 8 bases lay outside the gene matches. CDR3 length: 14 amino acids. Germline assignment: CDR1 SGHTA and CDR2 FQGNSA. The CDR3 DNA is TGTGCCAGCACCCCTTTAGCGGGAGCCGAGACCCAGTACTTC. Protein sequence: CASTPLAGAETQYF.

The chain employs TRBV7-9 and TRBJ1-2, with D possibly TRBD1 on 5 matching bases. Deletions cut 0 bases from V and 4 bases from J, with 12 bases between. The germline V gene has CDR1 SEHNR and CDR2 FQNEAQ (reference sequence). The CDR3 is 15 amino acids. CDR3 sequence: CASSLAQGSVYGYTF. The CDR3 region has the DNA TGTGCCAGCAGCTTAGCCCAGGGTTCGGTCTATGGCTACACCTTC.

The CDR3 sequence: CASSMISTDTQYF. The CDR3, as DNA: TGTGCCAGTAGTATGATTAGCACAGATACGCAGTATTTT. The chain recombines TRBV19 with TRBJ2-3; D gene ambiguous. This CDR3 has 13 residues. The germline gives CDR1 LNHDA, CDR2 SQIVND (reference sequence). V shed 3 bases and J shed 0 bases, with 4 bases lying between them.

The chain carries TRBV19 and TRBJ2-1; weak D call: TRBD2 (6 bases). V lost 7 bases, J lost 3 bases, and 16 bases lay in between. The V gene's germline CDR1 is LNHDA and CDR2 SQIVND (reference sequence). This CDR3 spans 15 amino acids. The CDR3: CASMRDSSFYNEQFF. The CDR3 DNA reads TGTGCCAGTATGCGGGACTCGAGTTTCTACAATGAGCAGTTCTTC.

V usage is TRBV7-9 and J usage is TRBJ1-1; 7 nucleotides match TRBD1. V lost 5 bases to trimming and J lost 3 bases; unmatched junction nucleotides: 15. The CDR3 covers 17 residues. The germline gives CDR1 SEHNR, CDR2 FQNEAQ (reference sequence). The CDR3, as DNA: TGTGCCAGCAGCCCCAACAGGGGTATTATTCGGGACACTGAAGCTTTCTTT. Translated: CASSPNRGIIRDTEAFF.

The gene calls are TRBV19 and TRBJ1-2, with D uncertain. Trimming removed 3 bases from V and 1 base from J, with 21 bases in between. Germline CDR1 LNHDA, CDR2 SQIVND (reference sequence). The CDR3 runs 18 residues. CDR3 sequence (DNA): TGTGCCAGTAGTATTCGGGCGCGCGAGGGCCGACTTAACTATGGCTACACCTTC. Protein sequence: CASSIRAREGRLNYGYTF.

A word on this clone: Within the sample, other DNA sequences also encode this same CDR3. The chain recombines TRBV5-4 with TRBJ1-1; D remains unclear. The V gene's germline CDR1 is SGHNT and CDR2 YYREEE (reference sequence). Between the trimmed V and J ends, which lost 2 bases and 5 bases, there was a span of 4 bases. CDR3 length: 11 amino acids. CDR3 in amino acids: CASSLSTEAFF. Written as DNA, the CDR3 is TGTGCCAGCAGCTTATCAACTGAAGCTTTCTTT. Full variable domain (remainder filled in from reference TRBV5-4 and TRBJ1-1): ETGVTQSPTHLIKTRGQQVTLRCSSQSGHNTVSWYQQALGQGPQFIFQYYREEENGRGNFPPRFSGLQFPNYSSELNVNALELDDSALYLCASSLSTEAFFGQGTRLTVV.

The CDR3 DNA is TGCGCCAGCTGCACGCGGGAGGGCTCTGAGACCCAGTACTTC. This gives the protein CASCTREGSETQYF. V and J are TRBV5-1 and TRBJ2-5; 9 bases match TRBD2. CDR1 SGHRS and CDR2 YFSETQ come from the germline V gene. V was clipped by 7 bases and J by 5 bases; unmatched bases: 9. The CDR3 spans 14 residues.

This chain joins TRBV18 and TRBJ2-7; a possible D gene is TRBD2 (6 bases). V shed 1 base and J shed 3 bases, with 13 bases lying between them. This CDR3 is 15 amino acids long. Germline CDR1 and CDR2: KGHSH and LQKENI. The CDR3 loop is CASSPLAGSLYEQYF. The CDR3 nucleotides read TGTGCCAGCTCACCACTCGCGGGGTCCCTCTACGAGCAGTACTTC.

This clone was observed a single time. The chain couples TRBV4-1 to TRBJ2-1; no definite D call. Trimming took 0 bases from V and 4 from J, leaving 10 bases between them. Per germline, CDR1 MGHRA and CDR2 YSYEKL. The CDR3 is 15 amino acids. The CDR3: CASSQEMWAYNEQFF. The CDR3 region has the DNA TGCGCCAGCAGCCAAGAAATGTGGGCTTACAATGAGCAGTTCTTC.

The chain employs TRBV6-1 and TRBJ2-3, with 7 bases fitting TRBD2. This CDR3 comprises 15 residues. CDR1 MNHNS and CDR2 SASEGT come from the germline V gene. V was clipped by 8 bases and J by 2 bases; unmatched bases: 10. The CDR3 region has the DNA TGTGCCAGCCTACGGGGGGAGGGAATCACAGATACGCAGTATTTT. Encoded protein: CASLRGEGITDTQYF.

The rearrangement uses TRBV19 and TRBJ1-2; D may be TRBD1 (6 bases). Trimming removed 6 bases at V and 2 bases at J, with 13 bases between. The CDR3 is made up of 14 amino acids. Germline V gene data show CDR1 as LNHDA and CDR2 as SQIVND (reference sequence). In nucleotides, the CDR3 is TGTGCCAGTAGGTTGGACAGCGAGAACTATGGCTACACCTTC. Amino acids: CASRLDSENYGYTF.

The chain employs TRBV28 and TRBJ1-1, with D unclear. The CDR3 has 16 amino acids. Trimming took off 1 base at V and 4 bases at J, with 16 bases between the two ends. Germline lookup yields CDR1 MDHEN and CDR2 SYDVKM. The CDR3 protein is CASSLSPRSMGTEAFF. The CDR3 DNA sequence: TGTGCCAGCAGTTTATCCCCTCGTAGTATGGGCACTGAAGCTTTCTTT.

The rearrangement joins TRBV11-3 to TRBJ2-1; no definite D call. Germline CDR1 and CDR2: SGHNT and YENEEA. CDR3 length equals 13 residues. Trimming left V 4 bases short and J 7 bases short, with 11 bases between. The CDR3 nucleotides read TGTGCCAGCAGCTCGAACGGTCTGAATGAGCAGTTCTTC. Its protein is CASSSNGLNEQFF.

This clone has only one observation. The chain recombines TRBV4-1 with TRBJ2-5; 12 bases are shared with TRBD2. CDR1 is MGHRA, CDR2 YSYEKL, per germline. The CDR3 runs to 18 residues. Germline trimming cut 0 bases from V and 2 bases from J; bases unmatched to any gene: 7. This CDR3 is CASSQDILAGGVQETQYF. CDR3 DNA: TGCGCCAGCAGCCAAGATATTCTAGCGGGGGGGGTTCAAGAGACCCAGTACTTC.

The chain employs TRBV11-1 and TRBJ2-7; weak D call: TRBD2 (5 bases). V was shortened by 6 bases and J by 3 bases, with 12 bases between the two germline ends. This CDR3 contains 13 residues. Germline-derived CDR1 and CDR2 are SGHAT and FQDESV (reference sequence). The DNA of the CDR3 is TGTGCCAGCAGTGTTCGGGGATACTACGAGCAGTACTTC. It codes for CASSVRGYYEQYF.

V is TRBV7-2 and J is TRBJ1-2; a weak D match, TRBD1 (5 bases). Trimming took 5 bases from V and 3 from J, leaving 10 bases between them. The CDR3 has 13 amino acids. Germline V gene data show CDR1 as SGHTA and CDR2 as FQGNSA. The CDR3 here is CASSTPGYYGYTF. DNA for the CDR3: TGTGCCAGCAGCACTCCAGGGTACTATGGCTACACCTTC.

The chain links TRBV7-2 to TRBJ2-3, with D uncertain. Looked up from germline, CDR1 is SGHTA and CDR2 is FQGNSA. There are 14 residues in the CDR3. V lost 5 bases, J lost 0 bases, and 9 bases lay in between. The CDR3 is CASSTPTSTDTQYF. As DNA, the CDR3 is TGTGCCAGCAGCACACCGACTAGCACAGATACGCAGTATTTT.

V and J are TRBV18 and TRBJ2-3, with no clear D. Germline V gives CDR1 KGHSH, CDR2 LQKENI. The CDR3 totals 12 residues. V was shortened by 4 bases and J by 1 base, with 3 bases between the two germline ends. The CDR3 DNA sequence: TGTGCCAGCTCACAGGGCACAGATACGCAGTATTTT. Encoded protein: CASSQGTDTQYF.

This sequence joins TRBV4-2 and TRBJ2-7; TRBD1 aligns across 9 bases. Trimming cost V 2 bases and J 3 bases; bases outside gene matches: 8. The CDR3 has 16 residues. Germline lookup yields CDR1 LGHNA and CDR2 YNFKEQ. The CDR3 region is CASSQPNRGRFYEQYF. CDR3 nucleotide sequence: TGTGCCAGCAGCCAACCAAACAGGGGGCGTTTCTACGAGCAGTACTTC.

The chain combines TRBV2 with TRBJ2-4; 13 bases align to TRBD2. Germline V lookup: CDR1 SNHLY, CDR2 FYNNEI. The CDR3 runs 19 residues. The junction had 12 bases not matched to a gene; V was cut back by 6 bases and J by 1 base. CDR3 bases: TGTGCCAGCAGCCCTATAAGGACTAGCGGGAGTCTCGCCAAAAACATTCAGTACTTC. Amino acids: CASSPIRTSGSLAKNIQYF.

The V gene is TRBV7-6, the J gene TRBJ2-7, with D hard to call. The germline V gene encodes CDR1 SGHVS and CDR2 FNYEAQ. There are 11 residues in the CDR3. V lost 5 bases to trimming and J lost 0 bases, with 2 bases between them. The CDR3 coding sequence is TGTGCCAGCAGCACCTCCTACGAGCAGTACTTC. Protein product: CASSTSYEQYF. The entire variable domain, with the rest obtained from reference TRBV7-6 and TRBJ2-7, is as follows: GAGVSQSPRYKVTKRGQDVALRCDPISGHVSLYWYRQALGQGPEFLTYFNYEAQQDKSGLPNDRFSAERPEGSISTLTIQRTEQRDSAMYRCASSTSYEQYFGPGTRLTVT.

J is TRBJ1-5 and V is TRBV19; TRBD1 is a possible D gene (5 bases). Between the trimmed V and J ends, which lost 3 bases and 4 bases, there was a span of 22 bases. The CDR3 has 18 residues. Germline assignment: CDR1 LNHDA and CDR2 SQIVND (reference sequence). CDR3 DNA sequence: TGTGCCAGTAGTATTTCCTCCCCGTCTCGGGAGGGGAATCAGCCCCAGCATTTT. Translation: CASSISSPSREGNQPQHF.

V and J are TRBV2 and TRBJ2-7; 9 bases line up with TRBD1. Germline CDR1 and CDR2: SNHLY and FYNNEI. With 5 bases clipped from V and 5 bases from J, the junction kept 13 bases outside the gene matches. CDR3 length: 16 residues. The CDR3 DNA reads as TGTGCCAGCAGTTCTCCCCCCCGGGGGACAGGGAACGAGCAGTACTTC. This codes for CASSSPPRGTGNEQYF. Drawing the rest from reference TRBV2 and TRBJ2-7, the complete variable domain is EPEVTQTPSHQVTQMGQEVILRCVPISNHLYFYWYRQILGQKVEFLVSFYNNEISEKSEIFDDQFSVERPDGSNFTLKIRSTKLEDSAMYFCASSSPPRGTGNEQYFGPGTRLTVT.